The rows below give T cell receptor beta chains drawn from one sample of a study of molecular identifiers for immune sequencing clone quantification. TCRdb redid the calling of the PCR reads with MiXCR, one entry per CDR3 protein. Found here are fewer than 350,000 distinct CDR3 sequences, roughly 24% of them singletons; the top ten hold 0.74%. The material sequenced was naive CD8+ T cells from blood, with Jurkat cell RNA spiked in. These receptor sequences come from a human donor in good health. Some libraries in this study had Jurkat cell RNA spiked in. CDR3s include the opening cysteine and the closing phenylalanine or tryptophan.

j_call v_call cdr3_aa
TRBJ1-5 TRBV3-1 CASSVQGSNQPQHF
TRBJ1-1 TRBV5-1 CASSDQNNEAFF
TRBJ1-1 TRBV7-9 CASSSGVGETEAFF
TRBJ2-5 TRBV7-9 CASSATSAETQYF
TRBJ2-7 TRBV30 CAWSLGDLYEQYF
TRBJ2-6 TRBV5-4 CASSLADSGANVLTF
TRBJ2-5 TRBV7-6 CASSPRGRETQYF
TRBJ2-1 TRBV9 CASSVVYGSSYNEQFF
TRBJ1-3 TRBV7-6 CASTEERAELGNTIYF
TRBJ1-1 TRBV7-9 CASSQIGLTGIYTEAFF
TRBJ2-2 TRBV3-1 CASSQVVAGGPHTGELFF
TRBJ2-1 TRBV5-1 CASSLAGWSYNEQFF
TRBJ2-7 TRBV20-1 CSATAAYEQYF
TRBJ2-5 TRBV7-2 CASSLDFVEETQYF
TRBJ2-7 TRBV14 CASSRWDTAYEQYF
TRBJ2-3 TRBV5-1 CASSSSSGGYTDTQYF
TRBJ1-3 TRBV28 CASSRQGAGNTIYF